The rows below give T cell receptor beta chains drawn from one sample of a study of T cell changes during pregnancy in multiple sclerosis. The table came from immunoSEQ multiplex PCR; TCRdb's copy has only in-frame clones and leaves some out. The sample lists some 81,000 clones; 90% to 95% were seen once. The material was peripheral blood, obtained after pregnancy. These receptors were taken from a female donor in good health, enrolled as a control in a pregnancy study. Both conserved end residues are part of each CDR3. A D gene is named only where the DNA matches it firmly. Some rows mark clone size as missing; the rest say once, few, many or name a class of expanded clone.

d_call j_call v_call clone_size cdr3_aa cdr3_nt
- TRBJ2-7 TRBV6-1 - CASSREERYEQYF TGTGCCAGCAGTCGTGAGGAGCGCTACGAGCAGTACTTC
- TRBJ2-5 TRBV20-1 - CSAARGETQYF TGCAGTGCAGCAAGGGGGGAGACCCAGTACTTC
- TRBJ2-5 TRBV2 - CASSRLQANQETQYF TGTGCCAGCAGTCGTCTACAGGCGAACCAAGAGACCCAGTACTTC
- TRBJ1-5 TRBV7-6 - CASSLTTATGQPQHF TGTGCCAGCAGCTTAACGACAGCGACGGGTCAGCCCCAGCATTTT
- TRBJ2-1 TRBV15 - CATSSGKSNEQFF TGTGCCACCAGCAGCGGGAAATCCAATGAGCAGTTCTTC
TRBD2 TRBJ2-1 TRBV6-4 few CASSVASGEYNEQFF TGTGCCAGCAGTGTGGCTAGCGGGGAGTACAATGAGCAGTTCTTC
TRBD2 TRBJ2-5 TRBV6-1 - CASSASGVAVETQYF TGTGCCAGCAGTGCTAGCGGGGTCGCAGTAGAGACCCAGTACTTC
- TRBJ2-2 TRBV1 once CTSSQVFRDSNTGELFF TGCACCAGCAGCCAAGTCTTCCGGGACTCCAACACCGGGGAGCTGTTTTTT
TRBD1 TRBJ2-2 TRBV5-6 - CASSWGTGTGELFF TGTGCCAGCAGCTGGGGGACAGGGACCGGGGAGCTGTTTTTT
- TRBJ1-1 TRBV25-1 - CASSLDQTGLSEAFF TGTGCCAGCAGCCTTGACCAGACAGGCTTATCTGAAGCTTTCTTT
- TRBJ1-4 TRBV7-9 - CASSLGQGATNEKLFF TGTGCCAGCAGCTTGGGGCAGGGTGCAACTAATGAAAAACTGTTTTTT
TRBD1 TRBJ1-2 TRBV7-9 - CASSLALGGQGIYGYTF TGTGCCAGCAGCTTAGCATTGGGGGGACAGGGGATCTATGGCTACACCTTC
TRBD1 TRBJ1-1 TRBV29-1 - CSAAGQLNTEAFF TGCAGCGCCGCGGGACAGTTGAACACTGAAGCTTTCTTT
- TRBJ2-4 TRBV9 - CASSAGSKNIQYF TGTGCCAGCAGCGCAGGGTCCAAAAACATTCAGTACTTC
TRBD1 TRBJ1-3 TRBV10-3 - CAIRDRGGNTIYF TGTGCCATCAGGGACAGGGGGGGAAACACCATATATTTT
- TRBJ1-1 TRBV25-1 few CASSDDRKNTEAFF TGTGCCAGCAGTGACGACAGGAAGAACACTGAAGCTTTCTTT
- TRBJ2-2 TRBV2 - CASSGVGGELFF TGTGCCAGCAGTGGAGTTGGCGGGGAGCTGTTTTTT
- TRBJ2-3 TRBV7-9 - CASSLEQAGDTQYF TGTGCCAGCAGCTTGGAACAGGCAGGAGATACGCAGTATTTT
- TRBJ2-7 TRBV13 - CASTERGEGYEQYF TGTGCCAGCACGGAGAGGGGGGAGGGTTACGAGCAGTACTTC
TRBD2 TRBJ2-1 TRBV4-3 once CASSQDLHGRALDEQFF TGCGCCAGCAGCCAAGACCTCCACGGGAGGGCCTTGGATGAGCAGTTCTTC
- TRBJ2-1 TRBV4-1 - CASSQDPRGREQFF TGCGCCAGCAGCCAAGATCCCCGGGGAAGGGAGCAGTTCTTC
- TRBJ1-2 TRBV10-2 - CAKNRRTYGYTF TGCGCCAAAAACAGGAGAACCTATGGCTACACCTTC
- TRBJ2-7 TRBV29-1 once CSAHTSSYEQYF TGCAGCGCCCATACGAGCTCCTACGAGCAGTACTTC
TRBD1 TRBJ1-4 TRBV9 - CASSVGAQGGVKLFF TGTGCCAGCAGCGTAGGGGCACAGGGGGGGGTAAAACTGTTTTTT
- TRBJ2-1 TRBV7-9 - CASSYSLGEQFF TGTGCCAGCAGCTACAGTCTGGGTGAGCAGTTCTTC
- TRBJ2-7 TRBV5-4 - CASSLWWGPQDEQYF TGTGCCAGCAGCTTGTGGTGGGGGCCGCAGGACGAGCAGTACTTC
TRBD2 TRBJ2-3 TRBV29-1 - CSVDPGLADRRAQYF TGCAGCGTGGATCCGGGACTAGCGGATCGTCGGGCGCAGTATTTT
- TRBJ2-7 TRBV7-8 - CASSSTRTASYEQYF TGTGCCAGCAGCTCTACCCGGACAGCCTCCTACGAGCAGTACTTC
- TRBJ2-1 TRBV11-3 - CASSLVSTGGHEQFF TGTGCCAGCAGCTTAGTTTCTACTGGGGGCCATGAGCAGTTCTTC
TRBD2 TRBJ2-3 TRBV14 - CASSRSGGAADTQYF TGTGCCAGCAGCCGTAGCGGGGGGGCTGCAGATACGCAGTATTTT
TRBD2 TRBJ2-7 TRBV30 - CAWSVGTTTEQYF TGTGCCTGGAGTGTAGGGACTACCACCGAGCAGTACTTC
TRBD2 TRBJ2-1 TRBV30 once CAHGGSYNEQFF TGTGCCCACGGGGGGAGCTACAATGAGCAGTTCTTC
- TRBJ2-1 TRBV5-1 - CASSLGQEPYNEQFF TGCGCCAGCAGCTTGGGACAGGAGCCCTACAATGAGCAGTTCTTC
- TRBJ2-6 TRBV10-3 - CAISDSATGANVLTF TGTGCCATCAGTGACAGTGCCACTGGGGCCAACGTCCTGACTTTC
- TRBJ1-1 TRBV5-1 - CASSARSQGMKAEAFF TGCGCCAGCAGCGCCCGGAGTCAGGGGATGAAGGCTGAAGCTTTCTTT
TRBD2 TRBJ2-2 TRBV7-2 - CASSLTSGSTGELFF TGTGCCAGCAGCTTGACTAGCGGGAGCACCGGGGAGCTGTTTTTT
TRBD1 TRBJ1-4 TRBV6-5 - CASSDRAHEKLFF TGTGCCAGCAGCGACAGGGCCCATGAAAAACTGTTTTTT